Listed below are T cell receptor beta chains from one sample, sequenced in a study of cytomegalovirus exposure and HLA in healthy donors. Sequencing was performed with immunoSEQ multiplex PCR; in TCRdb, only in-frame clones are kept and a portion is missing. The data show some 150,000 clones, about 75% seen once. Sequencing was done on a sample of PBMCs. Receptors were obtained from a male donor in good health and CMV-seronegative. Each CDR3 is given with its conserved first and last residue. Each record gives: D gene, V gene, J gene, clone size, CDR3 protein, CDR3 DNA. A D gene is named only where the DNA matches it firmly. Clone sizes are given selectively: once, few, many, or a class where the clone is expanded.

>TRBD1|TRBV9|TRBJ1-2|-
CASSAGQAYSYGYTF
TGTGCCAGCAGCGCGGGACAGGCCTATTCCTATGGCTACACCTTC
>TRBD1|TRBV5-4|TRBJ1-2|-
CASTPRSGQGGSYGYTF
TGTGCCAGCACTCCACGTTCCGGACAGGGGGGAAGCTATGGCTACACCTTC
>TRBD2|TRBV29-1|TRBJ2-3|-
CSVVGLAGGGTDTQYF
TGCAGCGTTGTGGGACTAGCGGGGGGGGGCACAGATACGCAGTATTTT
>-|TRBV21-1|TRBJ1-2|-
CASSQGAGGAKGYTF
TGTGCCAGCAGCCAAGGGGCGGGGGGCGCGAAGGGCTACACCTTC
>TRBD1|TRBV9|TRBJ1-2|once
CASSAGQGSYGYTF
TGTGCCAGCAGCGCCGGACAGGGTTCCTATGGCTACACCTTC
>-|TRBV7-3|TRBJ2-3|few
CASSPTVQPGDTQYF
TGTGCCAGCAGCCCTACTGTCCAGCCAGGGGATACGCAGTATTTT
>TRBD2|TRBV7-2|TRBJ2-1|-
CASSFSGITYNEQFF
TGTGCCAGCAGCTTTAGCGGGATCACCTACAATGAGCAGTTCTTC
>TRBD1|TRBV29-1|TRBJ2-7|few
CSVAGTGRGYEQYF
TGCAGCGTGGCGGGGACAGGTCGGGGCTACGAGCAGTACTTC
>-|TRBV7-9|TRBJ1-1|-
CSSSSAPGQNTEAFF
TGTTCCAGCAGCTCAGCGCCGGGACAGAACACTGAAGCTTTCTTT
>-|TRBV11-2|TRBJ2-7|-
CASSLDPGTGNYEQYF
TGTGCCAGCAGCTTAGATCCCGGGACTGGAAACTACGAGCAGTACTTC
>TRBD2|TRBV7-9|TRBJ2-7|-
CASSLAWVAGGSYEQYF
TGTGCCAGCAGCTTAGCATGGGTAGCGGGAGGCTCCTACGAGCAGTACTTC
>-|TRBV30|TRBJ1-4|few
CACPRGGKLFF
TGTGCCTGCCCTCGGGGGGGAAAACTGTTTTTT
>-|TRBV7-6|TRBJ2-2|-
CASSPLWAGNTGELFF
TGTGCCAGCAGCCCTCTTTGGGCGGGGAACACCGGGGAGCTGTTTTTT
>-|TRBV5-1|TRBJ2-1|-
CASSWGQLINEQFF
TGCGCCAGCAGCTGGGGACAACTGATCAATGAGCAGTTCTTC
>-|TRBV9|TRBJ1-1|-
CASSVGWSGIFNTEAFF
TGTGCCAGCAGCGTAGGATGGAGCGGGATCTTTAACACTGAAGCTTTCTTT
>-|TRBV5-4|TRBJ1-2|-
CASSSTPTDKIGYTF
TGTGCCAGCAGCTCCACCCCAACTGACAAAATTGGCTACACCTTC
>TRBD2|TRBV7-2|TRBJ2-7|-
CASSSPTRGVTYEQYF
TGTGCCAGCAGCTCCCCGACACGGGGGGTTACCTACGAGCAGTACTTC
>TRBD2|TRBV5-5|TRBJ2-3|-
CASSFGRVRQRAPDTQYF
TGTGCCAGCAGCTTTGGGAGGGTTCGACAGCGGGCCCCAGATACGCAGTATTTT
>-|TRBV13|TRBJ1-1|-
CASSPSGGRNTEAFF
TGTGCCAGCAGCCCATCCGGGGGGCGTAACACTGAAGCTTTCTTT
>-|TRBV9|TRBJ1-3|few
CASSVGPPGDSGNTIYF
TGTGCCAGCAGCGTAGGGCCCCCGGGGGACTCTGGAAACACCATATATTTT
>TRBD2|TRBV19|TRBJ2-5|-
CASSPSGGTQYF
TGTGCCAGTAGTCCTTCGGGGGGGACCCAGTACTTC
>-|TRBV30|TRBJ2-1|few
CAWRDIAVTPSNEQFF
TGTGCCTGGAGGGACATAGCGGTTACCCCCAGCAATGAGCAGTTCTTC
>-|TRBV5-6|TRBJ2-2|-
CASSLGGTLFF
TGTGCCAGCAGCTTGGGCGGGACGCTGTTTTTT
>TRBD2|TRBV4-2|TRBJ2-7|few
CASSQALAESYEQYF
TGTGCCAGCAGCCAAGCCCTAGCGGAATCCTACGAGCAGTACTTC
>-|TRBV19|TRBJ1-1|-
CASSPQAAPLMNTEAFF
TGTGCCAGTAGTCCCCAGGCCGCCCCCCTAATGAACACTGAAGCTTTCTTT
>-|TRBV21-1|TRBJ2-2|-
CASSKGMEGTNTGELFF
TGTGCCAGCAGCAAAGGAATGGAGGGGACGAACACCGGGGAGCTGTTTTTT
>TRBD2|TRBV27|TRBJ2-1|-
CASTPFGREGMNEQFF
TGTGCCAGCACCCCCTTCGGGCGGGAGGGCATGAATGAGCAGTTCTTC
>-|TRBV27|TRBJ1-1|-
CASTPWGGMNTEAFF
TGTGCCAGCACCCCTTGGGGGGGCATGAACACTGAAGCTTTCTTT
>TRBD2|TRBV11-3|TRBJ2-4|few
CASTGGESQNIQYF
TGTGCCAGCACTGGGGGGGAGAGCCAAAACATTCAGTACTTC
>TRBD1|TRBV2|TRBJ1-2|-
CASRGDRGDYGYTF
TGTGCCAGCAGGGGGGACAGGGGTGACTATGGCTACACCTTC
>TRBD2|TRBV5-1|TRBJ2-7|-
CASSQGTSARYEQYF
TGCGCCAGCAGTCAGGGGACTAGCGCACGCTACGAGCAGTACTTC
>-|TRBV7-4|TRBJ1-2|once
CASSPERGGYTF
TGTGCCAGCAGCCCAGAAAGGGGAGGCTACACCTTC
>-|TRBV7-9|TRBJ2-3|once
CASSSYTDTQYF
TGTGCCAGCAGCTCGTACACAGATACGCAGTATTTT
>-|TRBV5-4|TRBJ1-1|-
CASSHKEQEISEAFF
TGTGCCAGCAGCCATAAGGAACAGGAGATAAGTGAAGCTTTCTTT
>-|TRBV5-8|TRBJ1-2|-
CASSLGRQSYGYTF
TGTGCCAGCAGCTTGGGCAGGCAGTCCTATGGCTACACCTTC
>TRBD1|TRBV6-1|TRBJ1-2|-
CASTPDRFYGYTF
TGTGCCAGCACCCCGGACAGGTTCTATGGCTACACCTTC
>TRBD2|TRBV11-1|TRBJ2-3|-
CASSSRTSGRTDTQYF
TGTGCCAGCAGCTCTAGGACTAGCGGGCGCACAGATACGCAGTATTTT
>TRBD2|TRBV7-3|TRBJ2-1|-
CASSSLSSGGAAEQFF
TGTGCCAGCAGCTCCCTGAGTAGCGGGGGGGCAGCTGAGCAGTTCTTC
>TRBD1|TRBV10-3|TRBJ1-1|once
CAIREDRGSNTEAFF
TGTGCCATCAGGGAGGACAGGGGCTCGAACACTGAAGCTTTCTTT
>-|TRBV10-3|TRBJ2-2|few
CAISDWGPGTGELFF
TGTGCCATCAGTGATTGGGGGCCGGGGACCGGGGAGCTGTTTTTT
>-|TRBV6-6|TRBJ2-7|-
CASRKNPPRGTYEQYF
TGTGCCAGCAGAAAAAACCCCCCCCGCGGGACCTACGAGCAGTACTTC
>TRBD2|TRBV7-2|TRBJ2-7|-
CASSSGTSGMLGPSYEQYF
TGTGCCAGCAGCTCAGGGACTAGCGGGATGCTCGGCCCTTCTTACGAGCAGTACTTC
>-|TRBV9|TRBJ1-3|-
CASSASGTKSSGNTIYF
TGTGCCAGCAGCGCCTCCGGGACAAAGAGCTCTGGAAACACCATATATTTT
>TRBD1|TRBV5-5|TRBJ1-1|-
CASNLWTGDTEAFF
TGTGCCAGCAACCTCTGGACAGGGGACACTGAAGCTTTCTTT
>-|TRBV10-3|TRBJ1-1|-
CAIRGNRTNTEAFF
TGTGCCATCAGAGGTAACAGAACTAACACTGAAGCTTTCTTT
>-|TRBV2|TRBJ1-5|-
CASSPLSNQPQHF
TGTGCCAGCAGTCCCTTGTCCAATCAGCCCCAGCATTTT
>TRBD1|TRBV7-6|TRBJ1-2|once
CASRTGDDYGYTF
TGTGCCAGCAGGACAGGGGATGACTATGGCTACACCTTC
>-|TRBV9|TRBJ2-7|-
CASSPPGGEQYF
TGTGCCAGCAGCCCCCCCGGAGGCGAGCAGTACTTC
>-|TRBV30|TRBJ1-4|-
CAWSALRDINEKLFF
TGTGCCTGGAGCGCGCTGCGAGACATTAATGAAAAACTGTTTTTT
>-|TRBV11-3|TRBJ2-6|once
CASSLDLPGSGANVLTF
TGTGCCAGCAGCTTAGATCTTCCGGGCTCTGGGGCCAACGTCCTGACTTTC